Listed below are T cell receptor beta chains from one sample, sequenced in a study of blood T cell repertoires in COVID-19. Profiled with immunoSEQ multiplex PCR; TCRdb holds only in-frame clones, not every one. The sample has roughly 170,000 clones; 80% to 90% are singletons. Sequences were obtained from peripheral blood. The receptors come from a man in his 70s with active or convalescent COVID-19. Both conserved end residues are part of each CDR3. A D gene is named only where the DNA matches it firmly. A row's size may be missing; if present it is once, few, many or a size class.

TGTGCCAGCAGCGAACGACAGGTAGCTGAAGCTTTCTTT	CASSERQVAEAFF	TRBJ1-1	TRBV7-9	NA	NA
TGCGCCAGCAGCCCCGGGACTAGGGGGCAAGAGACCCAGTACTTC	CASSPGTRGQETQYF	TRBJ2-5	TRBV5-1	TRBD2	NA
TGTGCCAGCAGCTACAACACCCAGGGGCAACTGTTTTTT	CASSYNTQGQLFF	TRBJ1-4	TRBV2	NA	NA
TGTGCCTGGAGTTCATCCGGGACAGGGGGGACAGATACGCAGTATTTT	CAWSSSGTGGTDTQYF	TRBJ2-3	TRBV30	TRBD1	NA
TGCGCCAGCAGCTCGGAGGGGTGGACTGAAGCTTTCTTT	CASSSEGWTEAFF	TRBJ1-1	TRBV5-1	NA	NA
TGTGCCAGCAGCGCCTACTGGGCCTCAAACTCTGGGGCCAACGTCCTGACTTTC	CASSAYWASNSGANVLTF	TRBJ2-6	TRBV9	NA	NA
TGTGCCAGCAGCGTAGGGACAGGGGGCGTGGGCTACACCTTC	CASSVGTGGVGYTF	TRBJ1-2	TRBV9	TRBD1	NA
TGTGCCAGCTCCCCCTCAGGGACTAGCGGGAGGGGAAATGAGCAGTTCTTC	CASSPSGTSGRGNEQFF	TRBJ2-1	TRBV18	TRBD2	NA
TGTGCCAGCAGCCGCACTGGGACAGTCAGAAGTAATGAAAAACTGTTTTTT	CASSRTGTVRSNEKLFF	TRBJ1-4	TRBV11-2	TRBD1	NA
TGTGCCAGCTCACCACCGGGGCTTAGAAACACCATATATTTT	CASSPPGLRNTIYF	TRBJ1-3	TRBV18	NA	NA
TGTGCCAGCAGTGTGCTACAGGGGTCGAACACTAATGAAAAACTGTTTTTT	CASSVLQGSNTNEKLFF	TRBJ1-4	TRBV28	TRBD1	NA
TGTGCCACCAGCTTCGGGACAGGCTATGGCTACACCTTC	CATSFGTGYGYTF	TRBJ1-2	TRBV24-1	TRBD1	NA
TGTGCCAGCAGCCTACACGGGACTAGCGGGACCGGGGGATACAATGAGCAGTTCTTC	CASSLHGTSGTGGYNEQFF	TRBJ2-1	TRBV3-1/TRBV3-2	TRBD2	NA
TGTGCCAGCAGCTTAGAGACAGGGAGAGGCTACGAGCAGTACTTC	CASSLETGRGYEQYF	TRBJ2-7	TRBV7-2	TRBD1	NA
TGTGCCAGCTCACCACCGATAGGGGACAGGGGTTTGTTGTTCTATGACGAGCAGTACTTC	CASSPPIGDRGLLFYDEQYF	TRBJ2-7	TRBV18	TRBD1	NA
TGTGCCAGCTCACCACCGTCGAGGGATACGCAGTATTTT	CASSPPSRDTQYF	TRBJ2-3	TRBV18	NA	NA
TGTGCCAGCAGCGTAAACAGGGATATGGGCTACGAGCAGTACTTC	CASSVNRDMGYEQYF	TRBJ2-7	TRBV7-8	NA	NA
TGTGCCAGCAGCCCTTTCCGTCAGGGGATTCAGTTCTTC	CASSPFRQGIQFF	TRBJ2-1	TRBV7-8	NA	NA
TGTGCCAGCAGTGCCGGGGGAACAGGGGAGGCCTATGGCTACACCTTC	CASSAGGTGEAYGYTF	TRBJ1-2	TRBV25-1	TRBD1	NA
TGTGCCAGCAGCCCCCTGAGTGGAGGCACAGATACGCAGTATTTT	CASSPLSGGTDTQYF	TRBJ2-3	TRBV5-4	NA	once
TGTGCCAGCAGCAGCCGGGACAGGGGGAGTCATACTAATGAAAAACTGTTTTTT	CASSSRDRGSHTNEKLFF	TRBJ1-4	TRBV21-1	NA	NA